The 8 T cell receptor beta chains presented below share a single source sample, sequenced in a study of blood T cell repertoires in COVID-19. The protocol was immunoSEQ multiplex PCR, while the TCRdb copy is restricted to in-frame clones and leaves out a portion. The data show some 100,000 clones, with 80% to 90% seen just once and around 1.1% held by the top ten. Sequenced input: peripheral blood. The receptors were gathered from a human donor in a cohort sampled during active COVID-19.

The rearrangement links TRBV5-1 to TRBJ2-1, with 10 nucleotides matching TRBD2. V was clipped by 1 base and J by 13 bases; unmatched bases: 5. The CDR3 consists of 13 residues. Germline assignment: CDR1 SGHRS and CDR2 YFSETQ. The CDR3 loop reads CASSLPPLAGQFF. The CDR3 DNA reads as TGCGCCAGCAGCTTGCCCCCACTAGCGGGACAGTTCTTC. Full variable domain (missing parts from reference TRBV5-1 and TRBJ2-1): KAGVTQTPRYLIKTRGQQVTLSCSPISGHRSVSWYQQTPGQGLQFLFEYFSETQRNKGNFPGRFSGRQFSNSRSEMNVSTLELGDSALYLCASSLPPLAGQFFGPGTRLTVL.

The chain couples TRBV7-9 to TRBJ1-1; TRBD1 matches 7 bases. Trimming at V came to 5 bases and at J to 12 bases, leaving 12 bases not matched to a gene. This CDR3 is 13 amino acids long. The germline CDR1 and CDR2 sequences are SEHNR and FQNEAQ (reference sequence). The CDR3 DNA is TGTGCCAGCAGCATGACAGGGCCTTTCGGAACTTTCTTT. It encodes CASSMTGPFGTFF. The complete variable domain, with remaining parts taken from reference TRBV7-9 and TRBJ1-1, reads DTGVSQNPRHKITKRGQNVTFRCDPISEHNRLYWYRQTLGQGPEFLTYFQNEAQLEKSRLLSDRFSAERPKGSFSTLEIQRTEQGDSAMYLCASSMTGPFGTFFGQGTRLTVV.

The chain recombines TRBV12-3 or TRBV12-4 with TRBJ2-1, with D maybe TRBD2 (5 bases). Between the trimmed V and J ends, which lost 5 bases and 9 bases, there was a span of 11 bases. CDR3 size: 12 residues. The CDR3 DNA follows: TGTGCCAGCAGTGAGGGAGTTTTTGAGCAGTTCTTC. Translating gives CASSEGVFEQFF.

The V call is TRBV4-2, the J call TRBJ2-2; 11 bases align to TRBD2. V shed 2 bases, J shed 4 bases, and the junction held 0 bases outside the gene matches. The CDR3 length is 15 residues. In germline, CDR1 is LGHNA, CDR2 YNFKEQ. The CDR3 bases are TGTGCCAGCAGCCAACTAGCGGGGGGCACCGGGGAGCTGTTTTTT. Protein sequence: CASSQLAGGTGELFF.

The chain links TRBV5-4 to TRBJ1-1, with 8 bases that match TRBD1. Germline CDR1 reads SGHNT; CDR2 reads YYREEE (reference sequence). J gave up 5 bases and V 2 bases, and 5 bases lay outside the gene matches. The CDR3 has 14 residues. Here the CDR3 DNA reads TGTGCCAGCAGCTTCCAGGGGGCGTGGACTGAAGCTTTCTTT. Amino acids: CASSFQGAWTEAFF. The full variable domain, in which reference TRBV5-4 and TRBJ1-1 provide the parts outside the CDR3, is ETGVTQSPTHLIKTRGQQVTLRCSSQSGHNTVSWYQQALGQGPQFIFQYYREEENGRGNFPPRFSGLQFPNYSSELNVNALELDDSALYLCASSFQGAWTEAFFGQGTRLTVV.

V and J are TRBV27 and TRBJ2-2; 7 bases are shared with TRBD2. Germline V CDR1 and CDR2: MNHEY, SMNVEV (reference sequence). This CDR3 has 17 residues. The V segment lost 0 bases and the J segment 5 bases; nucleotides outside the gene matches: 9. The chain's CDR3 is CASSLSFAGGKTGELFF. CDR3 DNA sequence: TGTGCCAGCAGTTTATCGTTTGCCGGGGGGAAGACCGGGGAGCTGTTTTTT.

V is TRBV11-2 and J is TRBJ2-7; possibly TRBD2 for D (6 bases). V was trimmed by 0 bases and J by 3 bases, leaving 15 bases between them. Germline assignment: CDR1 SGHAT and CDR2 FQNNGV. The CDR3 contains 16 residues. CDR3 in DNA: TGTGCCAGCAGCTTAGACCTCCACGGACTATTCTACGAGCAGTACTTC. This sequence encodes CASSLDLHGLFYEQYF.

V usage is TRBV9 and J usage is TRBJ1-3, with 8 bases lining up with TRBD1. With 3 bases clipped from V and 2 bases from J, the junction kept 7 bases outside the gene matches. Germline V gene data show CDR1 as SGDLS and CDR2 as YYNGEE. CDR3 size: 16 residues. The CDR3 loop is CASSAKPGGAGNTIYF. The CDR3 DNA reads as TGTGCCAGCAGCGCCAAACCAGGGGGCGCTGGAAACACCATATATTTT.